This T cell receptor (beta chain) was identified during a study of beta chain features in type 1 diabetes. General observations from the study: In every one of the four CD4+ subsets, TCRB CDR3s were moderately but significantly shorter in Type 1 diabetes patients.

Germline-derived CDR1 and CDR2 are MNHNY and SVGAGI (reference sequence). This CDR3 is built from 13 residues. The V and J ends lost 5 bases and 5 bases respectively, with 13 bases between them. Reverse transcribing all isolated RNA meant expressed TCRB transcripts were sequenced. Data came from immunoSEQ multiplex PCR; TCRdb stores just in-frame clones and leaves some out. Of fewer than 200,000 clones listed, over 9% are singletons. Note on this clone: Its cognate antigen is unknown.

Material for sequencing was central memory CD4+ T cells from blood. The chain is built from TRBV6-6 and TRBJ2-7; D may be TRBD1 (6 bases). The TCR sequence derives from a young man with type 1 diabetes. In nucleotides, the CDR3 is TGTGCCAGCAGTAGGGGGAAAACGGACGAGCAGTACTTC. It is translated as CASSRGKTDEQYF.